Here is one T cell receptor (beta chain) with its context. This sample is drawn from a study of T cells in Graves' hyperthyroidism and ophthalmopathy. The CDR3 has 15 residues. Germline CDR1 LNHDA, CDR2 SQIVND (reference sequence). V was cut by 3 bases and J by 3 bases, with 15 bases left in between. Amplified regions were TCR beta CDR3 sequences from RNA transcripts. First-round RT-PCR with HTBI primers amplified the TCR CDR3 region. TCRdb called the multiplex PCR reads again in MiXCR, with one record for every CDR3 protein. The sample lists about 560,000 distinct CDR3 sequences, approximately 14% seen once, with roughly 7.3% in the top ten.

The sequencing sample was made of blood. The chain uses TRBV19 and TRBJ2-7, with D perhaps matching TRBD2 (6 bases). The TCR originated in a woman aged 25 to 39 with Graves' hyperthyroidism. The CDR3 sequence: CASSIFSGVRYEQYF. As DNA, the CDR3 is TGTGCCAGTAGTATCTTCTCGGGGGTCCGCTACGAGCAGTACTTC.